This TCR beta chain was documented in a study of cytomegalovirus exposure and HLA in healthy donors. Study-wide context: Of several hundred genotyped donors, more than 65% grouped in the Caucasian-associated ancestry cluster.

Primers for the PCR totalled 60 Vbeta and 13 Jbeta. Libraries were prepared by immunoSEQ multiplex PCR; TCRdb keeps only in-frame clonotypes and omits some of them. The sample contains roughly 110,000 clones, about 75% of which appear only once. Donors counted as nominally healthy when sampled, yet unrecorded immune exposures were likely. Study-level findings and limits: As was reported, the classifier diagnosed cytomegalovirus status with high specificity and sensitivity.

V dropped 1 base and J dropped 2 bases, with 9 bases sitting between them. The CDR3 extends over 15 amino acids. Per germline, CDR1 SGHAT and CDR2 FQNNGV. Details on this clone: What it binds is unknown.

The chain recombines TRBV11-2 with TRBJ2-1; a weak D match, TRBD2 (7 bases). The receptor was isolated from a man in his forties in good health and CMV-seronegative. Input material: PBMCs. For the CDR3, the DNA is TGTGCCAGCAGCTTAGGGCGGGGGCCCTACAATGAGCAGTTCTTC. It is translated as CASSLGRGPYNEQFF.